A selection of T cell receptor beta chains follows, all from one sample in a study of cytomegalovirus exposure and HLA in healthy donors. Here immunoSEQ multiplex PCR was the method, and the copy in TCRdb shows in-frame clones only, minus some. This sample has fewer than 250,000 clones, with about 80% found just once. The sample comprised PBMCs. The receptors were sampled from a male donor in good health and CMV-seronegative. The CDR3 runs from the conserved cysteine through the conserved F or W. The D gene is left open where the match is weak. Size is stated for part of the rows, as once, few or many counts, or as a class when the clone is expanded.

abundance	v_gene	j_gene	len	d_gene	CDR3nt	CDR3aa
-	TRBV6-1	TRBJ2-3	18	TRBD2	TGTGCCAGCAGTGAACTGGTAGCGGGGGGGGATAGCACAGATACGCAGTATTTT	CASSELVAGGDSTDTQYF
-	TRBV9	TRBJ2-1	14	TRBD2	TGTGCCAGCAGCGCTAGCGGGGGCAACAATGAGCAGTTCTTC	CASSASGGNNEQFF
-	TRBV7-2	TRBJ1-3	15	-	TGTGCCAGCAGCCGAGGAGGATTCTCTGGAAACACCATATATTTT	CASSRGGFSGNTIYF
-	TRBV21-1	TRBJ2-1	16	-	TGTGCCAGCAGACACAAACAGGGGTGCTCCTACAATGAGCAGTTCTTC	CASRHKQGCSYNEQFF
-	TRBV13	TRBJ2-7	14	TRBD1	TGTGCCAGCAGGGACAGGGGGCGCCTCTACGAGCAGTACTTC	CASRDRGRLYEQYF
-	TRBV7-2	TRBJ2-1	15	TRBD1	TGTGCCACCCAACCGGGACAGGGCTCCTACAATGAGCAGTTCTTC	CATQPGQGSYNEQFF
few	TRBV4-3	TRBJ2-7	15	TRBD2	TGCGCCAGCAGCCTCCGACTAGCGGGGGGAGGCGAGCAGTACTTC	CASSLRLAGGGEQYF
few	TRBV5-1	TRBJ2-2	15	-	TGCGCCAGCAGCTTACCCTCTGACTCGGCCGGGGAGCTGTTTTTT	CASSLPSDSAGELFF
many	TRBV25-1	TRBJ1-1	16	TRBD1	TGTGCCAGCAGTGAATTCCCGACAGGGGTGAACACTGAAGCTTTCTTT	CASSEFPTGVNTEAFF
-	TRBV9	TRBJ2-5	14	-	TGTGCCAGCAGCGCGACTAGAAGTCGAGAGACCCAGTACTTC	CASSATRSRETQYF
once	TRBV19	TRBJ2-7	15	-	TGTGCCAGTAGTATAAGGGGGAACAGGGACTACGAGCAGTACTTC	CASSIRGNRDYEQYF
-	TRBV10-3	TRBJ1-6	15	TRBD1	TGTGCCTCCAAGCGGGAGACAGGGGGCCCTTCACCCCTCCACTTT	CASKRETGGPSPLHF
-	TRBV6-1	TRBJ2-1	13	TRBD2	TGTGCCAGCAACACGGGGGGATTTAATGAGCAGTTCTTC	CASNTGGFNEQFF
-	TRBV27	TRBJ2-7	14	TRBD2	TGTGCCAGCAGTTTGGGTAGCGGGGTCTACGAGCAGTACTTC	CASSLGSGVYEQYF
-	TRBV13	TRBJ2-7	15	TRBD1	TGTGCCAGCAGCTTAGACAGGGGCACTACCTACGAGCAGTACTTC	CASSLDRGTTYEQYF
-	TRBV2	TRBJ2-2	16	TRBD2	TGTGCCAGCAGCTCTAGCGGGGGGCAAAACACCGGGGAGCTGTTTTTT	CASSSSGGQNTGELFF
-	TRBV5-8	TRBJ1-2	10	-	TGTGCCAGCAGCATCGCGTTTGACACCTTC	CASSIAFDTF
-	TRBV4-3	TRBJ1-2	16	TRBD1	TGCGCCAGCAGCCCCAGTGGAACAGGGGCTTGGGAAGGCTACACCTTC	CASSPSGTGAWEGYTF
-	TRBV4-3	TRBJ2-1	18	TRBD2	TGCGCCAGCAGCCACAGAGGACTAGCGGGGGCCCGGGGGTATGAGCAGTTCTTC	CASSHRGLAGARGYEQFF
many	TRBV25-1	TRBJ2-1	15	TRBD2	TGTGCCAGCAGTGAAGTCCTAGCGGGGGGGGATGAGCAGTTCTTC	CASSEVLAGGDEQFF
few	TRBV19	TRBJ1-2	12	-	TGTGCCAGTATGGGCATCGCCTATGGCTACACCTTC	CASMGIAYGYTF
few	TRBV7-2	TRBJ2-6	16	-	TGTGCCAGCAGCTTGTCCCGTATCTCTGGGGCCAACGTCCTGACTTTC	CASSLSRISGANVLTF
-	TRBV13	TRBJ1-3	15	-	TGTGCCAGCAGCCGGGACATAATCTCTGGAAACACCATATATTTT	CASSRDIISGNTIYF
-	TRBV4-3	TRBJ1-1	13	-	TGCGCCAGCAGCCAAGTTTCTCGCGCTGAAGCTTTCTTT	CASSQVSRAEAFF
-	TRBV6-4	TRBJ2-1	14	-	TGTGCCAGCAGTGTTTCCGGGGGACACAATGAGCAGTTCTTC	CASSVSGGHNEQFF
once	TRBV9	TRBJ2-2	17	TRBD2	TGTGCCAGCAGCGTTGAGTTAGCGGGAGATAGCACCGGGGAGCTGTTTTTT	CASSVELAGDSTGELFF
-	TRBV7-2	TRBJ2-4	13	-	TGTGCCAGCAGCCGGACGGCCGGGGGCATTCAGTACTTC	CASSRTAGGIQYF
-	TRBV7-2	TRBJ2-1	16	TRBD2	TGTGCCAGCAGGCTTAAAAGGGTAGCGGGGAGCAATGAGCAGTTCTTC	CASRLKRVAGSNEQFF
-	TRBV28	TRBJ2-7	12	-	TGTGCCAGCTCCGCGAGGCTCTACGAGCAGTACTTC	CASSARLYEQYF
-	TRBV25-1	TRBJ2-3	13	-	TGTGCCAGCAGTCGACAGGACACAGATACGCAGTATTTT	CASSRQDTDTQYF
-	TRBV4-3	TRBJ2-1	15	TRBD2	TGCGCCAGCAGCCCCCTTGCGGGGGGAAACAATGAGCAGTTCTTC	CASSPLAGGNNEQFF
-	TRBV4-3	TRBJ2-1	12	-	TGCGCCAGCAGCCAAGATAGAAGGGAGGAGTTCTTC	CASSQDRREEFF
-	TRBV27	TRBJ2-3	14	-	TGTGCCAGCAGTTTAGGGGCTGGCACAGATACGCAGTATTTT	CASSLGAGTDTQYF
-	TRBV6-1	TRBJ2-5	15	TRBD2	TGTGCCAGCAGTTCTCTGACTAGCGGGAGCGAGACCCAGTACTTC	CASSSLTSGSETQYF
-	TRBV5-6	TRBJ2-7	12	-	TGTGCCAGCAGCTTTGGGACTTACGAGCAGTACTTC	CASSFGTYEQYF
-	TRBV5-6	TRBJ2-5	16	TRBD2	TGTGCCAGCAGCCTCGAACCCGGGAGGCTAGGGGAGACCCAGTACTTC	CASSLEPGRLGETQYF
-	TRBV7-9	TRBJ1-2	12	-	TGTTCCAGCAGCTTCGGTGCGGATGGCTACACCTTC	CSSSFGADGYTF